The next 31 T cell receptor beta chains were all read from a single sample in a study of metastatic and nonmetastatic thyroid tumors. Each patient came to thyroid surgery without any prior treatment (of any kind). TCRdb re-clonotyped the PCR reads via MiXCR. The sample shows roughly 38,000 clones, more than 15% of them seen only once. The sequenced sample was blood. These receptor sequences come from a female donor with papillary thyroid cancer or a benign thyroid nodule (not recorded which). Some clones in this sample may be carry-over from other donors' samples.

The rearrangement links TRBV7-8 to TRBJ1-2; D gene ambiguous. Germline values: CDR1 SGHVS, CDR2 FQNEAQ. CDR3 length equals 14 residues. V was pared by 0 bases and J by 6 bases, with 11 bases between. The CDR3 protein is CASSLAWARDGYTF. The CDR3 nucleotides are TGTGCCAGCAGCTTAGCATGGGCCCGAGATGGCTACACCTTC.

This rearrangement joins TRBV7-9 to TRBJ2-2, with 7 bases aligning to TRBD1. There are 15 residues in the CDR3. The V segment lost 2 bases and the J segment 5 bases; nucleotides outside the gene matches: 5. Per germline, CDR1 SEHNR and CDR2 FQNEAQ (reference sequence). The CDR3 loop reads CASSLRQGLTGELFF. CDR3 in DNA: TGTGCCAGCAGCTTAAGACAGGGTTTGACCGGGGAGCTGTTTTTT.

This clone was recorded many times. J is TRBJ2-3 and V is TRBV27; 9 nucleotides line up with TRBD1. CDR3 length: 16 amino acids. CDR1 and CDR2 (germline): MNHEY, SMNVEV (reference sequence). V dropped 6 bases and J dropped 1; count of bases not matched to a gene: 8. In DNA, the CDR3 is TGTGCCAGCAGAGGATGGGGGGACAGGGGCACAGATACGCAGTATTTT. Its translation is CASRGWGDRGTDTQYF.

This clone was counted many times. The chain combines TRBV20-1 with TRBJ1-1, with D hard to call. This CDR3 has 13 residues. Trimming took 4 bases from V and 5 from J, leaving 14 bases between them. Germline CDR1 DFQATT, CDR2 SNEGSKA (reference sequence). In DNA, the CDR3 is TGCAGTGCTACGGGAGGGAGGGAAACTGAAGCTTTCTTT. Amino acids: CSATGGRETEAFF.

The chain uses TRBV7-2 and TRBJ2-7; 7 positions match TRBD1. Germline CDR1 and CDR2: SGHTA and FQGNSA. This CDR3 has 13 residues. V trimming: 5 bases; J trimming: 5 bases; junction bases outside the gene matches: 6. The CDR3 DNA follows: TGTGCCAGCAGCGTCACAGGGGAAGACGAGCAGTACTTC. Its translation is CASSVTGEDEQYF.

This clone was recorded many times. The chain combines TRBV28 with TRBJ1-2; D is uncertain. This CDR3 region has 13 residues. V was clipped by 7 bases and J by 5 bases, with 14 bases between them. Germline CDR1 reads MDHEN; CDR2 reads SYDVKM. The CDR3, as DNA: TGTGCCAGCACTACGGCGGCGGGGTATGGCTACACCTTC. Protein: CASTTAAGYGYTF.

This clone was found many times. The rearrangement joins TRBV20-1 to TRBJ2-5, with 14 bases lining up with TRBD2. The CDR3 has 16 amino acids. Germline V CDR1 and CDR2: DFQATT, SNEGSKA (reference sequence). After removal of 1 base from V and 5 bases from J, the junction contained 6 bases not matched to a gene. The CDR3 sequence: CSARAPGTSGSETQYF. The CDR3 DNA sequence: TGCAGTGCTAGAGCACCAGGGACTAGCGGGAGCGAGACCCAGTACTTC.

On this clone itself: Lacking the conserved final phenylalanine or tryptophan, this CDR3 likely reflects a read error. This specimen includes other DNA sequences encoding the same CDR3. The gene calls are TRBV5-1 and TRBJ2-3; no definite D call. Trimming shortened V by 2 bases and J by 2 bases, and 12 bases separated the two germline ends. This CDR3 has 15 residues. Germline CDR1 is SGHRS and CDR2 is YFSETQ. This chain's CDR3 is CASSLRPANTDTQYL. The CDR3 DNA is TGCGCCAGCAGCTTAAGGCCTGCCAACACAGATACGCAGTATCTT.

The chain combines TRBV2 with TRBJ1-5; 7 nucleotides align to TRBD1. CDR1 SNHLY and CDR2 FYNNEI come from the germline V gene. The CDR3 is 13 residues long. V was clipped by 6 bases and J by 6 bases; unmatched bases: 5. The CDR3 nucleotides read TGTGCCAGCAGCCTACAGGGGCCTCAGCCCCAGCATTTT. It specifies CASSLQGPQPQHF.

The rearrangement uses TRBV6-1 and TRBJ1-5; D remains ambiguous. Germline loops: CDR1 MNHNS, CDR2 SASEGT. CDR3 length equals 15 residues. V was cut by 6 bases and J by 0 bases, with 12 bases left in between. The CDR3 spells CASRWGWDSNQPQHF. In DNA form, the CDR3 reads TGTGCCAGCAGGTGGGGTTGGGATAGCAATCAGCCCCAGCATTTT.

This clone has ten or more counts. The chain recombines TRBV5-4 with TRBJ1-4; D is unclear. Germline CDR1 reads SGHNT; CDR2 reads YYREEE (reference sequence). This CDR3 comprises 12 residues. Trimming pared 4 bases from V and 7 bases from J, leaving 8 bases between. CDR3 sequence reads: CASSPRGEKLFF. In DNA form, the CDR3 reads TGTGCCAGCAGCCCGCGGGGTGAAAAACTGTTTTTT. The full variable domain, in which reference TRBV5-4 and TRBJ1-4 provide the parts outside the CDR3, is ETGVTQSPTHLIKTRGQQVTLRCSSQSGHNTVSWYQQALGQGPQFIFQYYREEENGRGNFPPRFSGLQFPNYSSELNVNALELDDSALYLCASSPRGEKLFFGSGTQLSVL.

This clone was recorded many times. The chain couples TRBV28 to TRBJ2-2; 7 nucleotides match TRBD1. Germline CDR1 is MDHEN and CDR2 is SYDVKM. With V trimmed by 5 bases and J by 5 bases, 2 bases remained unmatched. The CDR3 is made up of 13 amino acids. The CDR3 here is CASSRDRTGELFF. The CDR3 DNA sequence: TGTGCCAGCAGTCGGGACAGAACCGGGGAGCTGTTTTTT. The full variable domain, with the rest looked up from reference TRBV28 and TRBJ2-2, is DVKVTQSSRYLVKRTGEKVFLECVQDMDHENMFWYRQDPGLGLRLIYFSYDVKMKEKGDIPEGYSVSREKKERFSLILESASTNQTSMYLCASSRDRTGELFFGEGSRLTVL.

By share of the sample, this clone is medium-sized (0.01 to 0.1%). J is TRBJ2-7 and V is TRBV19; a possible D gene is TRBD1 (5 bases). CDR3 length: 14 residues. Trimming cost V 5 bases and J 2 bases, with 13 bases left between them. CDR1 is LNHDA and CDR2 is SQIVND in the germline V gene (reference sequence). CDR3 DNA: TGTGCCAGTAGTCTGACAGTAGTTACCTACGAGCAGTACTTC. Its protein product is CASSLTVVTYEQYF.

This chain connects TRBV4-2 to TRBJ2-6; D is uncertain. The CDR3 has 19 amino acids. The V end was cut by 4 bases, the J end by 3 bases, with 22 bases between. Looked up from germline, CDR1 is LGHNA and CDR2 is YNFKEQ. CDR3: CASSPRSGHGLFGANVLTF. CDR3 bases: TGTGCCAGCAGCCCAAGGTCTGGGCATGGCCTCTTTGGGGCCAACGTCCTGACTTTC.

CDR3 coding DNA: TGTGCCAGCGCCGAACCCGGGACAGGGGGAACGGGGACCCCCTACGAGCAGTACTTC. It is translated as CASAEPGTGGTGTPYEQYF. The chain carries TRBV6-2 or TRBV6-3 and TRBJ2-7, with 11 positions matching TRBD1. The junction had 20 bases not matched to a gene; V was cut back by 8 bases and J by 2 bases. In germline, CDR1 is MNHEY, CDR2 SVGEGT. The CDR3 spans 19 residues.

This clone was counted ten times or more. The chain joins TRBV5-1 to TRBJ2-2; 7 positions match TRBD2. This CDR3 region has 13 residues. Germline V gene data show CDR1 as SGHRS and CDR2 as YFSETQ. After removal of 6 bases from V and 7 bases from J, the junction contained 6 bases not matched to a gene. DNA of the CDR3: TGCGCCAGCACGGACGGGGGGAACGGGGAGCTGTTTTTT. The encoded protein is CASTDGGNGELFF.

The V gene is TRBV6-1, the J gene TRBJ2-7; TRBD1 agrees at 8 bases. Germline V CDR1 and CDR2: MNHNS, SASEGT. The ends lost 3 bases at V and 7 bases at J; junction bases unmatched: 8. This CDR3 spans 14 amino acids. CDR3 sequence: CASSDRDRHREQYF. DNA for the CDR3: TGTGCCAGCAGTGACCGGGACAGGCACCGAGAGCAGTACTTC.

This clone showed up many times. The rearrangement uses TRBV19 and TRBJ2-1; 7 bases are a match to TRBD2. With 3 bases clipped from V and 15 bases from J, the junction kept 11 bases outside the gene matches. The CDR3 totals 13 residues. CDR1 is LNHDA and CDR2 is SQIVND in the germline V gene (reference sequence). CDR3 sequence: CASSISLAAWPFF. CDR3 bases: TGTGCCAGTAGTATCAGTCTAGCGGCTTGGCCGTTCTTC.

This clone was observed once. This sequence may be a read error, since a much larger clone differs from it by one base. CDR3 in DNA: TGCAGTGCTAGTCCATGGACTAGCGTGGAGGAGACCCAGTACTTC. The encoded protein is CSASPWTSVEETQYF. The V and J genes are TRBV20-1 and TRBJ2-5; TRBD2 matches 9 bases. This CDR3 is 15 amino acids long. Germline V lookup: CDR1 DFQATT, CDR2 SNEGSKA (reference sequence). Trimming took 3 bases from V and 5 from J; bases not matched to a gene: 10.

This clone came up many times. The chain carries TRBV18 and TRBJ2-1, with D possibly being TRBD2 (7 bases). This CDR3 has 15 amino acids. Trimming pared 2 bases from V and 8 bases from J, leaving 16 bases between. The germline V gene has CDR1 KGHSH and CDR2 LQKENI. In DNA, the CDR3 is TGTGCCAGCTCACCAACGAGGGGGGGGAAGGATGAGCAGTTCTTC. It is translated as CASSPTRGGKDEQFF.

This clone was seen at least ten times. The chain employs TRBV30 and TRBJ2-1, with 13 bases aligning to TRBD2. This CDR3 has 18 residues. V was clipped by 0 bases and J by 3 bases; unmatched bases: 8. The germline gives CDR1 GTSNPN, CDR2 SVGIG (reference sequence). DNA of the CDR3: TGTGCCTGGAGTGTAGGACTAGCGGGAGAGGCCCTCTACAATGAGCAGTTCTTC. Translation gives CAWSVGLAGEALYNEQFF.

This clone occurred many times. J is TRBJ1-5 and V is TRBV19; tentatively, D is TRBD1 (6 bases). Germline V gene data show CDR1 as LNHDA and CDR2 as SQIVND (reference sequence). The CDR3 sequence is 13 residues long. V was trimmed by 7 bases and J by 0 bases, leaving 7 bases between them. CDR3 bases: TGTGCCAGTACCAGGGGTAGCAATCAGCCCCAGCATTTT. It specifies CASTRGSNQPQHF. Filled out from reference TRBV19 and TRBJ1-5, the complete variable domain reads DGGITQSPKYLFRKEGQNVTLSCEQNLNHDAMYWYRQDPGQGLRLIYYSQIVNDFQKGDIAEGYSVSREKKESFPLTVTSAQKNPTAFYLCASTRGSNQPQHFGDGTRLSIL.

As regards this clone: The junction does not match germline at one end; this may be a read error. The genes are TRBV7-2 and TRBJ1-3; 12 positions agree with TRBD1. The germline V gene has CDR1 SGHTA and CDR2 FQGNSA. This CDR3 region has 15 residues. CDR3 DNA sequence: TGTGTCAGCAGCTCCGGGACAGGGGGCGGAAGCACCATATATTTT. Its translation is CVSSSGTGGGSTIYF. Using reference TRBV7-2 and TRBJ1-3 for the parts outside the CDR3, the full variable domain is GAGVSQSPSNKVTEKGKDVELRCDPISGHTALYWYRQSLGQGLEFLIYFQGNSAPDKSGLPSDRFSAERTGGSVSTLTIQRTQQEDSAVYLCVSSSGTGGGSTIYFGEGSWLTVV.

The rearrangement uses TRBV30 and TRBJ2-7, with D unresolved. Germline CDR1 and CDR2: GTSNPN and SVGIG (reference sequence). CDR3 length equals 15 residues. V gave up 0 bases and J gave up 6 bases, with 18 bases separating them. The CDR3 DNA reads TGTGCCTGGAGTGTACTTGGGTTAAGGGATGGCGAGCAGTACTTC. This codes for CAWSVLGLRDGEQYF.

This clone was detected many times. With a much larger clone just one base away, this may be a read error. The rearrangement uses TRBV19 and TRBJ1-5; D unresolved. Trimming removed 2 bases at V and 4 bases at J, with 15 bases between. Germline lookup yields CDR1 LNHDA and CDR2 SQIVND (reference sequence). The CDR3 extends over 16 amino acids. The DNA for the CDR3 is TGTGCCAGTAGTATAAACGGGCGCATCGCAAATCAGCCCCAGCATTTT. Translating gives CASSINGRIANQPQHF.

This clone was picked up a small number of times. One base away lies a much larger clone, so this may be a sequencing read error. This sequence joins TRBV29-1 and TRBJ1-1; a weak D match, TRBD1 (6 bases). The germline V gene encodes CDR1 SQVTM and CDR2 ANQGSEA. The CDR3 has 11 residues. The CDR3 nucleotides are TGCAGCGTCGGACAGATCGAACAGGCTTCCTTT. Its protein product is CSVGQIEQASF.

This clone came up many times. This chain connects TRBV9 to TRBJ2-2, with D possibly TRBD2 on 5 matching bases. Germline CDR1 reads SGDLS; CDR2 reads YYNGEE. This CDR3 is built from 15 residues. V lost 4 bases and J 1 base, leaving 11 bases between the germline ends. CDR3 residues: CASSRRTENTGELFF. The CDR3 bases are TGTGCCAGCAGCCGTCGGACTGAGAACACCGGGGAGCTGTTTTTT.

This clone was seen many times. The chain recombines TRBV9 with TRBJ1-1; no clear D. There are 16 residues in the CDR3. Germline V CDR1 and CDR2: SGDLS, YYNGEE. Trimming removed 0 bases at V and 0 bases at J, with 12 bases between. CDR3 DNA: TGTGCCAGCAGCGTAGCCCCATCCGACATGAACACTGAAGCTTTCTTT. This translates into CASSVAPSDMNTEAFF.

This clone turned up a few times. The J gene is TRBJ1-2, the V gene TRBV7-2, with no clear D. CDR1 and CDR2 from the germline V gene are SGHTA and FQGNSA. The V and J ends lost 1 base and 4 bases respectively, with 13 bases between them. The CDR3 spans 15 residues. As DNA, the CDR3 is TGTGCCAGCAGCTTAGAGTCCCACAGAAGCTATGGCTACACCTTC. It is translated as CASSLESHRSYGYTF. Based on the CDR3 plus reference TRBV7-2 and TRBJ1-2, the full variable domain is GAGVSQSPSNKVTEKGKDVELRCDPISGHTALYWYRQSLGQGLEFLIYFQGNSAPDKSGLPSDRFSAERTGGSVSTLTIQRTQQEDSAVYLCASSLESHRSYGYTFGSGTRLTVV.

Many counts were recorded for this clone. A much larger clonotype is one base distant, so this may be a read error. This chain uses TRBV6-1 with TRBJ1-5, with D unclear. This CDR3 spans 13 amino acids. CDR1 and CDR2 from the germline V gene are MNHNS and SASEGT. CDR3 bases: TGTGCCAGCAACGAACACAGCCTGGAGCCCCGGCATTTT. Translating gives CASNEHSLEPRHF.

This chain joins TRBV28 and TRBJ2-5; possibly TRBD1 for D (5 bases). This CDR3 comprises 14 residues. Germline CDR1 is MDHEN and CDR2 is SYDVKM. Trimming took 5 bases from V and 2 from J, leaving 12 bases between them. CDR3 sequence reads: CASSEMGRQETQYF. The CDR3 nucleotides are TGTGCCAGCAGTGAAATGGGGCGACAAGAGACCCAGTACTTC.